These T cell receptor beta chains were read from a single sample in a study of blood T cell repertoires in COVID-19. Libraries were prepared by immunoSEQ multiplex PCR; TCRdb keeps only in-frame clonotypes and omits some of them. The sample holds roughly 100,000 clones, roughly 87% seen once. The sample comprised peripheral blood. The receptors were sampled from a man aged 45 to 65 with active COVID-19. Both conserved end residues are part of each CDR3. D genes are given only for firm matches. Clone sizes are given selectively: once, few, many, or a class where the clone is expanded.

J: TRBJ1-1; size: NA; D: NA; V: TRBV5-6; DNA: TGTGCCAGCAGCTTGGGACACCTGAACACTGAAGCTTTCTTT; CDR3: CASSLGHLNTEAFF
J: TRBJ2-3; size: NA; D: NA; V: TRBV4-2; DNA: TGTGCCAGCAGCCAAGAGCGGGCGAGCACAGATACGCAGTATTTT; CDR3: CASSQERASTDTQYF
J: TRBJ2-5; size: NA; D: TRBD2; V: TRBV5-1; DNA: TGCGCCAGCAGCGTGAGCGGGGGGGTCGAAGAGACCCAGTACTTC; CDR3: CASSVSGGVEETQYF
J: TRBJ2-3; size: NA; D: TRBD2; V: TRBV3-1/TRBV3-2; DNA: TGTGCCAGCAGCCCTGTCAGCGGGGGCCGCACAGATACGCAGTATTTT; CDR3: CASSPVSGGRTDTQYF
J: TRBJ1-1; size: NA; D: TRBD1; V: TRBV10-3; DNA: TGTGCCATCAGTGGGCCCGGGACAGGTAGTGAAGCTTTCTTT; CDR3: CAISGPGTGSEAFF
J: TRBJ2-2; size: NA; D: NA; V: TRBV7-7; DNA: TGTGCTAGCAGCGCAAGTAGAACCGGGGAGCTGTTTTTT; CDR3: CASSASRTGELFF
J: TRBJ1-2; size: NA; D: NA; V: TRBV10-3; DNA: TGTGCCATCAGTGCGGGCGTTGGACAGCGTGGCTACACCTTC; CDR3: CAISAGVGQRGYTF
J: TRBJ2-1; size: once; D: TRBD2; V: TRBV3-1/TRBV3-2; DNA: TGTGCCAGCAGCCTACCGGGGGGGGAGCAGTTCTTC; CDR3: CASSLPGGEQFF
J: TRBJ1-5; size: NA; D: TRBD1; V: TRBV4-1; DNA: TGCGCCAGCAGCCCGAGCCCTAGGACAGGGGGCTGGACCCAGCATTTT; CDR3: CASSPSPRTGGWTQHF
J: TRBJ2-1; size: NA; D: TRBD1; V: TRBV6-4; DNA: TGTGCCAGCAGTGCCCAGGGGGCAGGTGAGCAGTTCTTC; CDR3: CASSAQGAGEQFF
J: TRBJ2-7; size: once; D: TRBD2; V: TRBV7-9; DNA: TGTGCCAGCAGCTTACCGACTAGCTGGAATGGCGACGAGCAGTACTTC; CDR3: CASSLPTSWNGDEQYF
J: TRBJ1-3; size: NA; D: TRBD1; V: TRBV3-1/TRBV3-2; DNA: TGTGCCAGCAGCGCCCAGACAGGGTCCGGAAACACCATATATTTT; CDR3: CASSAQTGSGNTIYF
J: TRBJ1-6; size: once; D: TRBD1; V: TRBV6-2/TRBV6-3; DNA: TGTGCCAGCAGTTATCGGACAGGGGAGAGTGTGGATTCACCCCTCCACTTT; CDR3: CASSYRTGESVDSPLHF
J: TRBJ1-1; size: NA; D: NA; V: TRBV21-1; DNA: TGTGCCAACCGGACAGGGGCGGATGACACTGAAGCTTTCTTT; CDR3: CANRTGADDTEAFF
J: TRBJ2-5; size: NA; D: TRBD2; V: TRBV10-3; DNA: TGTGCCATCAACGGCGGGGGGCTACAAGAGACCCAGTACTTC; CDR3: CAINGGGLQETQYF
J: TRBJ2-7; size: NA; D: TRBD2; V: TRBV6-2/TRBV6-3; DNA: TGTGCCAGCAGTTACAGGAGACTAGCGTACGAGCAGTACTTC; CDR3: CASSYRRLAYEQYF
J: TRBJ1-5; size: NA; D: TRBD1; V: TRBV5-8; DNA: TGTGCCAGCAGCCCGACAGGGGATACAAGCAATCAGCCCCAGCATTTT; CDR3: CASSPTGDTSNQPQHF
J: TRBJ2-3; size: NA; D: TRBD2; V: TRBV18; DNA: TGTGCCAGCTCACCAGGGACTAGCAGCCGAACTACGCAGTATTTT; CDR3: CASSPGTSSRTTQYF
J: TRBJ2-7; size: few; D: TRBD2; V: TRBV4-1; DNA: TGCGCCAGCAGCCCACAGCGGGGGGCCTCCTACGAGCAGTACTTC; CDR3: CASSPQRGASYEQYF